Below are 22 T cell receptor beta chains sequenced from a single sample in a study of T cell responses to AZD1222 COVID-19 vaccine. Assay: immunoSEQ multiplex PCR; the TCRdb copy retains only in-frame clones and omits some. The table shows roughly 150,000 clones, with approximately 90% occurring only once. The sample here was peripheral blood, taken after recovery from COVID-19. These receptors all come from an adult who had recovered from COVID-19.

The CDR3 region is CASSREQSNTGELFF. The DNA for the CDR3 is TGTGCCAGCAGCCGCGAGCAGTCGAACACCGGGGAGCTGTTTTTT. The J gene is TRBJ2-2, the V gene TRBV4-2; D unclear. Trimming pared 4 bases from V and 0 bases from J, leaving 9 bases between. Looked up from germline, CDR1 is LGHNA and CDR2 is YNFKEQ. The CDR3 is made up of 15 amino acids.

Written as DNA, the CDR3 is TGTGCCAGCAGTCTCCCCAGGGGATGGGGCACTGAAGCTTTCTTT. It translates to CASSLPRGWGTEAFF. The chain joins TRBV28 to TRBJ1-1, with D maybe TRBD1 (6 bases). Germline CDR1 reads MDHEN; CDR2 reads SYDVKM. The CDR3 has 15 amino acids. The V end lost 5 bases, the J end lost 4 bases, and 17 bases lay between the germline ends. The full variable domain, with the rest looked up from reference TRBV28 and TRBJ1-1, is DVKVTQSSRYLVKRTGEKVFLECVQDMDHENMFWYRQDPGLGLRLIYFSYDVKMKEKGDIPEGYSVSREKKERFSLILESASTNQTSMYLCASSLPRGWGTEAFFGQGTRLTVV.

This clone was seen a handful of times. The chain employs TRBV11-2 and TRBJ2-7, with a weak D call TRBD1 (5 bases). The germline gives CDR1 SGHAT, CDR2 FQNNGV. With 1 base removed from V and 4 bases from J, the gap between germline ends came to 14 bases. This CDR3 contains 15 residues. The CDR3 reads CASSLAGQGPYEQYF. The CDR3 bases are TGTGCCAGCAGCTTAGCAGGGCAGGGCCCATACGAGCAGTACTTC.

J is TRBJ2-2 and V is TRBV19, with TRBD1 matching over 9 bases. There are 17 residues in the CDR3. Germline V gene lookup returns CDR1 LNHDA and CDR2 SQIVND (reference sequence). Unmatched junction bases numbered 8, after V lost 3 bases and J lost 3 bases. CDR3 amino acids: CASSIAGTGTYTGELFF. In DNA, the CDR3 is TGTGCCAGTAGTATCGCCGGGACAGGGACCTACACCGGGGAGCTGTTTTTT. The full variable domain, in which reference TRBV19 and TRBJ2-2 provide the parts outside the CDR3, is DGGITQSPKYLFRKEGQNVTLSCEQNLNHDAMYWYRQDPGQGLRLIYYSQIVNDFQKGDIAEGYSVSREKKESFPLTVTSAQKNPTAFYLCASSIAGTGTYTGELFFGEGSRLTVL.

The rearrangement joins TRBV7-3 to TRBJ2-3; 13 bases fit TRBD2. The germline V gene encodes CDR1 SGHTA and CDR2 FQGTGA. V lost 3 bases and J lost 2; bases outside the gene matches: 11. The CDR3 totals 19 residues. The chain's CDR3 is CASSFRRGLAGVATDTQYF. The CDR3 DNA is TGTGCCAGCAGCTTCCGCCGAGGACTAGCGGGAGTCGCCACAGATACGCAGTATTTT.

The CDR3 DNA sequence: TGTGCCAGCAGAAGGGTGAACACTGAAGCTTTCTTT. This codes for CASRRVNTEAFF. The chain recombines TRBV5-6 with TRBJ1-1; D is unclear. V lost 5 bases and J lost 0, with 5 bases in between. Germline CDR1 and CDR2: SGHDT and YYEEEE. CDR3 length equals 12 residues. Together with reference TRBV5-6 and TRBJ1-1, the CDR3 gives the full variable domain: DAGVTQSPTHLIKTRGQQVTLRCSPKSGHDTVSWYQQALGQGPQFIFQYYEEEERQRGNFPDRFSGHQFPNYSSELNVNALLLGDSALYLCASRRVNTEAFFGQGTRLTVV.

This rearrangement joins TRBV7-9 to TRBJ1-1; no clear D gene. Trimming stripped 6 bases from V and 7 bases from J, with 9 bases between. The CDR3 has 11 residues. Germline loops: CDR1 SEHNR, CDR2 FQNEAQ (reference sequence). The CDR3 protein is CASREGIEAFF. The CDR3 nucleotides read TGTGCCAGCAGGGAGGGAATTGAAGCTTTCTTT.

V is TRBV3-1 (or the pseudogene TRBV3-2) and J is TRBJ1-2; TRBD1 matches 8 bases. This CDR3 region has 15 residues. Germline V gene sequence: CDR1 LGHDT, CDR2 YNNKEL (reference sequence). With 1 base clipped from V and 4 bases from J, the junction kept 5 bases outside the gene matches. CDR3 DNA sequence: TGTGCCAGCAGCCAAGGACAGGGGCCTTCCTATGGCTACACCTTC. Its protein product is CASSQGQGPSYGYTF.

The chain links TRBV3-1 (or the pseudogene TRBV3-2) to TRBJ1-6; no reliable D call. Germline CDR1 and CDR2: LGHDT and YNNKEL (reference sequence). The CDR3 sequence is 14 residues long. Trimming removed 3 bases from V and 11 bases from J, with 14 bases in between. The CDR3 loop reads CASSHEAERAPLHF. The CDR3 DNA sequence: TGTGCCAGCAGCCATGAGGCAGAAAGGGCACCCCTCCACTTT.

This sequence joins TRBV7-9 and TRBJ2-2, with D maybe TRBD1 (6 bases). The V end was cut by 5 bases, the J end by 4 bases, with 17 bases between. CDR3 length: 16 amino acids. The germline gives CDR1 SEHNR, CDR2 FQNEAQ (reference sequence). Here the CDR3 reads CASSATGTWGTGELFF. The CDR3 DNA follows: TGTGCCAGCAGCGCCACAGGGACCTGGGGCACCGGGGAGCTGTTTTTT. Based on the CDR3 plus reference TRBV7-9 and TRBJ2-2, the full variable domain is DTGVSQNPRHKITKRGQNVTFRCDPISEHNRLYWYRQTLGQGPEFLTYFQNEAQLEKSRLLSDRFSAERPKGSFSTLEIQRTEQGDSAMYLCASSATGTWGTGELFFGEGSRLTVL.

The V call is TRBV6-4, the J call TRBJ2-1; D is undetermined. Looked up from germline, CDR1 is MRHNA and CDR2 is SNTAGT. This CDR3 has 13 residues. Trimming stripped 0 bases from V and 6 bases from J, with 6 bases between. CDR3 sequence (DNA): TGTGCCAGCAGTGACTCGAGGTTCAATGAGCAGTTCTTC. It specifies CASSDSRFNEQFF.

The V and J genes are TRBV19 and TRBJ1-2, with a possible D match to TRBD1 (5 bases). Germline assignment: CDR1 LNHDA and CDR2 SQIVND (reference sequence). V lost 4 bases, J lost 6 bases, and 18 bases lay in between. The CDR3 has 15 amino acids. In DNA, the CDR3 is TGTGCCAGTAGTAACCCCAGCGACAGACTCCATGGCTACACCTTC. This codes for CASSNPSDRLHGYTF.

CDR3 amino acids: CASSLGGRTNTEAFF. The CDR3 nucleotides read TGTGCCAGCAGTTTAGGGGGCAGGACGAACACTGAAGCTTTCTTT. The chain has TRBV27 and TRBJ1-1, with D possibly being TRBD1 (6 bases). Trimming cost V 2 bases and J 1 base, with 11 bases left between them. The CDR3 has 15 amino acids. In germline, CDR1 is MNHEY, CDR2 SMNVEV (reference sequence).

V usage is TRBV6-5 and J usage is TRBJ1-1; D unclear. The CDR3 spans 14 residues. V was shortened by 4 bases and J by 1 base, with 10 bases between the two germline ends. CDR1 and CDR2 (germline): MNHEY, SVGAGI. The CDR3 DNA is TGTGCCAGCAGTTCGGTCGGCGCGAACACTGAAGCTTTCTTT. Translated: CASSSVGANTEAFF.

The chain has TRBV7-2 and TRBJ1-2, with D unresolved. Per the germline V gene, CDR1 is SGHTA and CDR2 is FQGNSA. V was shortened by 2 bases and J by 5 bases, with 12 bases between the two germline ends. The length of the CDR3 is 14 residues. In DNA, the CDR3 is TGTGCCAGCAGCTTAATTGAGGGCGGGTATGGCTACACCTTC. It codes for CASSLIEGGYGYTF.

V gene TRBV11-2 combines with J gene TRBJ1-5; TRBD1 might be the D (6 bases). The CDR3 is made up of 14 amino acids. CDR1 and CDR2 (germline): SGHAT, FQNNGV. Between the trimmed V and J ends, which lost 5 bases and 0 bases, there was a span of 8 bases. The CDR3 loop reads CASSPDSSNQPQHF. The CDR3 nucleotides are TGTGCCAGCAGCCCGGACAGTAGCAATCAGCCCCAGCATTTT.

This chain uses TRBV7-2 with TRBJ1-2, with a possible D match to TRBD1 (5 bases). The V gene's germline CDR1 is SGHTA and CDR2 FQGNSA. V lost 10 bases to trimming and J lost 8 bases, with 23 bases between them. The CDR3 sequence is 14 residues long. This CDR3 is CATRLGPENWGYTF. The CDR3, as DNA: TGTGCCACCAGGCTGGGGCCGGAGAACTGGGGCTACACCTTC.

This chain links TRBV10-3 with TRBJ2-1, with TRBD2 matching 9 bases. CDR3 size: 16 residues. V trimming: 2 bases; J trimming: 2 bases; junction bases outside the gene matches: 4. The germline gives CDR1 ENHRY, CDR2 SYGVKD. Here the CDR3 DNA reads TGTGCCATCAGTGAGACTAGCGGGCCGCCCTACAATGAGCAGTTCTTC. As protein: CAISETSGPPYNEQFF.

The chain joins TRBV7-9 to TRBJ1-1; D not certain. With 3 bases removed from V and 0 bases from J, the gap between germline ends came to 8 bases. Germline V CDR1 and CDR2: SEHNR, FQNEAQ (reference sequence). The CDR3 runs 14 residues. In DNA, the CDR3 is TGTGCCAGCAGCTTCGAGGGTATGAACACTGAAGCTTTCTTT. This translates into CASSFEGMNTEAFF.

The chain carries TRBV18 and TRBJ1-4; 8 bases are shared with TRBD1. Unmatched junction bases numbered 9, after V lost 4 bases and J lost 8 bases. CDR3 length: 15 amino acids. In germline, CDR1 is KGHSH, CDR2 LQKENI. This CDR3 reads CASSRSGGVREKLFF. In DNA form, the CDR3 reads TGTGCCAGCTCACGCTCAGGGGGCGTAAGGGAAAAACTGTTTTTT.

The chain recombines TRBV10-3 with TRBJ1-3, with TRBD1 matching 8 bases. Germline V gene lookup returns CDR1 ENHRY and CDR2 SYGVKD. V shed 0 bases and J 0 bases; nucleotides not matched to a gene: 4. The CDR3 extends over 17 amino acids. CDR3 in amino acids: CAISESGTGASGNTIYF. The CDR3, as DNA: TGTGCCATCAGTGAGTCGGGGACAGGCGCCTCTGGAAACACCATATATTTT.

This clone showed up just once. Here the CDR3 DNA reads TGCAGTGCTAGTAAGGGACTAGCGGGCTTCGCGAACACCGGGGAGCTGTTTTTT. Amino acid sequence: CSASKGLAGFANTGELFF. This chain uses TRBV20-1 with TRBJ2-2, with 12 bases lining up with TRBD2. This CDR3 comprises 18 residues. J was trimmed by 0 bases and V by 3 bases; bases with no gene match: 8. The germline gives CDR1 DFQATT, CDR2 SNEGSKA (reference sequence).